The clone carrying this TCR beta chain was seen once. Its antigen is as yet unknown. The method was immunoSEQ multiplex PCR; TCRdb's version includes in-frame clones alone and lacks a portion of them. The data show about 63,000 clones, around 87% seen once. These data come from a study of OX40 agonist ivuxolimab in advanced cancers. On the study more broadly: Patients got intravenous ivuxolimab at 0.01 to 10 mg/kg every 2 weeks.

Regarding the study as a whole: Relative to CD4+ cells, CD8+ T cells on average had more expanded clones.

V was shortened by 7 bases and J by 11 bases, with 26 bases between the two germline ends. Per germline, CDR1 MDHEN and CDR2 SYDVKM. There are 15 residues in the CDR3. The TCR sequence derives from an adult with an advanced solid tumor such as melanoma, head and neck, liver or kidney cancer. The chain couples TRBV28 to TRBJ1-1, with D perhaps matching TRBD1 (5 bases). The specimen was CD4+ or CD8+ T cells sorted from blood, collected in a trial of the OX40 agonist ivuxolimab. CDR3 loop: CASTSPRGMGRGAFF. As DNA, the CDR3 is TGTGCCAGCACCTCCCCCCGCGGAATGGGGCGTGGGGCTTTCTTT. Combining the CDR3 with reference TRBV28 and TRBJ1-1 gives the whole variable domain DVKVTQSSRYLVKRTGEKVFLECVQDMDHENMFWYRQDPGLGLRLIYFSYDVKMKEKGDIPEGYSVSREKKERFSLILESASTNQTSMYLCASTSPRGMGRGAFFGQGTRLTVV.